This T cell receptor (beta chain) was sequenced in a study of CD8 T cells in ankylosing spondylitis. General study findings and limits: Reports of some motif variants in reactive arthritis synovial fluid and blood predate this one. Matched synovial fluid from ankylosing spondylitis patients was reported to be enriched for disease-linked clones. CD8+ by phenotype, disease-linked clones were relatively rare in peripheral blood.

MiXCR, run by TCRdb on the 5' RACE reads, gives a single entry per CDR3 protein. The table shows approximately 300,000 distinct CDR3 sequences, with around 20% occurring only once. This clonotype was observed a handful of times. Antigen specificity is unknown. The CDR3 loop spans 20 amino acids. The V and J ends lost 4 bases and 0 bases, in that order; junction bases with no gene match: 15. Germline CDR1 LGHDT, CDR2 YNNKEL (reference sequence). Sequenced material: blood, either unsorted or a sorted T cell fraction (not recorded which). The chain carries TRBV3-1 and TRBJ2-1; 10 bases agree with TRBD2. This clonotype was sampled from a male donor with ankylosing spondylitis or in good health (not recorded which). In DNA, the CDR3 is TGTGCCAGCAGCCTAGTAAGAGGGACTAGCGACTTCAGCTCCTACAATGAGCAGTTCTTC. It codes for CASSLVRGTSDFSSYNEQFF.